This T cell receptor (beta chain) was recorded in a study of cytomegalovirus exposure and HLA in healthy donors. A note on this clone: The antigen remains undetermined.

60 Vbeta and 13 Jbeta primers were used in PCR. Generated by immunoSEQ multiplex PCR, the TCRdb table keeps only in-frame clones and is missing some. The profile covers roughly 92,000 clones, with 80% appearing a single time and 20% to 25% taken by the ten largest. Germline CDR1 reads LNHNV; CDR2 reads YYDKDF (reference sequence). With 6 bases removed from V and 3 bases from J, the gap between germline ends came to 27 bases. The CDR3 totals 18 residues. General study results and limits: TCR beta sequences reportedly predicted most subjects' HLA-A and HLA-B alleles accurately. A later analysis found TCR association rates differed by HLA locus, highest for DRB1 and lowest for HLA-C. According to an earlier analysis, most TCR beta V segments yielded productive rearrangements about 87% or about 30% of the time. TCR beta chains associated with HLA were, in a later analysis, more clonally expanded than equally common others.

This clonotype was sampled from a woman between 45 and 65 years old in good health and CMV-seropositive. Sample: PBMCs. The chain has TRBV15 and TRBJ2-7, with D perhaps TRBD1 (10 bases). This CDR3 reads CATSPGTGASGRYYEQYV. The CDR3 DNA sequence: TGTGCCACCAGTCCTGGGACAGGGGCCAGCGGGAGGTACTACGAGCAGTACGTC.